This TCR beta chain came from a study of radiotherapy plus CTLA-4 blockade in lung cancer. Study-wide context: Patients showed objective responses in 18% of cases, and disease control was achieved by under 35%.

Points on this clone: The antigen remains unidentified.

Some clones are missing from TCRdb's copy, which holds only in-frame ones; the method was immunoSEQ multiplex PCR. The data contain tens of thousands of clones, almost 85% of them singletons. Germline V gene lookup returns CDR1 SNHLY and CDR2 FYNNEI. V lost 6 bases and J lost 4; bases outside the gene matches: 6. The CDR3 spans 15 residues. The study's findings and limits: An expansion of tumor-derived TCR clones occurred in blood after radiotherapy plus ipilimumab.

This TCR was recovered from a human donor with non-small cell lung cancer whose response to radiotherapy plus ipilimumab could not be evaluated. The chain joins TRBV2 to TRBJ1-5; 10 bases line up with TRBD1. The material sequenced was peripheral blood, taken from a patient treated with radiotherapy plus ipilimumab. CDR3 region: CASSDRTGGNQPQHF. The CDR3 DNA sequence: TGTGCCAGCAGCGATAGGACAGGGGGAAATCAGCCCCAGCATTTT.